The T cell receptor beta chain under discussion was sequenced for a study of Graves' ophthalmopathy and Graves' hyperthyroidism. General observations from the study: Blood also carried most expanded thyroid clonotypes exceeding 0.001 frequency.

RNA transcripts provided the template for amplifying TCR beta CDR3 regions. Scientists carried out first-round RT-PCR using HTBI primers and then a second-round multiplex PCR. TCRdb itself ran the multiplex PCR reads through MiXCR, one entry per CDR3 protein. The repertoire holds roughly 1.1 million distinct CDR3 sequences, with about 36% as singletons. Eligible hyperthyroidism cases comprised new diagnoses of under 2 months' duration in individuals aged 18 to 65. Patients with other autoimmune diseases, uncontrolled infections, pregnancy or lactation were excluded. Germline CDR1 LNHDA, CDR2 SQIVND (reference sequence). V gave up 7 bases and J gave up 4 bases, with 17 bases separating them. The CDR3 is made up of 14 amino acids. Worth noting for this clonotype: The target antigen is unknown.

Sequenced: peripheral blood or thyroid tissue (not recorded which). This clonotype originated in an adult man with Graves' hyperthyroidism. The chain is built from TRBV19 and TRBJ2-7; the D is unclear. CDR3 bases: TGTGCCAGTATGGGCCGGTTTAAAGAGTACGAGCAGTACTTC. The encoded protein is CASMGRFKEYEQYF.